This T cell receptor beta chain was found in a study of blood T cell repertoires in COVID-19. Study background: Both acute and convalescent COVID-19 samples were obtained from the United States, Italy and Spain. T cells, B-cell-depleted T cells, or PBMCs supplied cDNA or gDNA.

Original processing notes: Counts of nucleated cells, estimated from reference gene primer amplification, were obtained. The protocol was immunoSEQ multiplex PCR, while the TCRdb copy is restricted to in-frame clones and leaves out a portion. V and J calls and clone size come straight from that table; D and trimming were deduced from the DNA. Of about 190,000 clones listed, under 80% were seen once; the top ten hold approximately 13%. The source is a man aged 50 or older who had recovered from COVID-19. Sequencing was carried out using peripheral blood.

CDR3 sequence: CAISAGTDDQPQHF. CDR3 coding DNA: TGTGCCATCAGTGCCGGGACAGACGATCAGCCCCAGCATTTT. The rearrangement uses TRBV10-3 and TRBJ1-5; the match to TRBD1 covers 7 bases. CDR1 ENHRY and CDR2 SYGVKD come from the germline V gene. This CDR3 has 14 amino acids. V trimming: 4 bases; J trimming: 5 bases; junction bases outside the gene matches: 5.